This entry is about one TCR beta chain. This clone has only a few counts. The antigen it binds to is not known. No clone much larger than this one lies a single base away; base qualities are absent. For sequencing of the TCRbeta CDR3 region, genomic DNA was extracted from the sorted cells. TCRbeta CDR3 regions were sequenced using the immunoSEQ Assay. TCRdb retrieved this table from immuneACCESS and kept in-frame rearrangements only. Not all clones are present; in checked studies, unresolved V genes account for under half, and no reason is known for the remainder. For this sample the table gives 45,000 to 55,000 clones, of which roughly 84% were detected only once. Roughly 9.9% of the sample comes from the top ten. The data derive from a study of OX40 agonist ivuxolimab in advanced cancers. General notes on the study: Ivuxolimab was a fully human IgG2 agonistic monoclonal antibody targeting the costimulatory receptor OX40 (CD134). Intravenous ivuxolimab was administered to patients every 2 weeks at six dose levels: 0.01, 0.1, 0.3, 1.5, 3 and 10 mg/kg. The paper reports the monotherapy dose-escalation portion (N = 52 patients) of the phase I ivuxolimab trial. A male proportion of approximately 83% and a mean age of approximately 62 years, ranging from 23 to 79, were recorded for the dose-escalation cohort. Partial responses occurred in three dose-escalation patients: two with cutaneous melanoma and one with hepatocellular carcinoma. Prior anti-PD-1, anti-PD-L1 or anti-CTLA-4 therapy was permitted, and 30% to 50% of dose-escalation patients had received checkpoint inhibitors. The point of sequencing TCRbeta in the periphery was to test whether ivuxolimab changed TCR sequence diversity and drove clonal T-cell expansion. Of the 50 to 55 patients in dose escalation, some 20 had hepatocellular carcinoma, some 15 had melanoma, 9 had renal cell carcinoma and 9 had head and neck cancer. On the study overall, not on this receptor specifically: After ivuxolimab, more expanded clones were found on average in CD8+ T cells than in CD4+ T cells. At doses from 0.1 to 3.0 mg/kg, clonal expansion was seen in both CD4+ and CD8+ blood T cells between baseline and week 6. Partial responders in the 0.1-3.0 mg/kg groups had among the lowest normalized peripheral clonal expansion, especially among CD8+ T cells. Antigen specificity was not determined for the clonally expanded peripheral T cells. Low levels of normalized T-cell clonal expansion were also seen in some patients who did not respond.

V loses 3 bases at its end and J loses 1 base; junction bases beyond the gene matches: 5. Counted from cysteine to phenylalanine, this CDR3 has 15 amino acids. Solely the CDR3 DNA is kept, with 45 bases framed from the first base. CDR1 is given as SGHNT and CDR2 as YYREEE, both from the germline V gene (reference sequence). Patients with a history of autoimmune disease or receiving systemic immunosuppression were excluded from the trial. Peripheral blood for TCR sequencing was drawn from every dose cohort at baseline, at cycle 4 day 1 and at cycle 7 day 1. Samples were obtained from an open-label, multicenter, first-in-human phase I dose-escalation trial of ivuxolimab. The trial enrolled adults with locally advanced or metastatic head and neck squamous cell, hepatocellular, melanoma or renal cell carcinoma. Before TCR sequencing, CD4+ T cells and CD8+ T cells were sorted from peripheral blood as separate populations.

The chain joins TRBV5-4 to TRBJ1-1, with 8 middle bases fitting TRBD1. Source: CD4+ or CD8+ T cells sorted from blood, taken in a trial of the OX40 agonist ivuxolimab. The sequence was collected from an adult with an advanced solid tumor such as melanoma, head and neck, liver or kidney cancer. The nucleotides are TGTGCCAGCAGCTCAGGACAGGGACCGAACACTGAAGCTTTCTTT. Translated, it reads CASSSGQGPNTEAFF.